This note documents a single TCR beta chain sequence. Antigen: not known. These data originate in a study of blood T cells in healthy people across ages. Study results and caveats: Higher diversity, along with more naive CD4+ cells, distinguished long-lived donors from aged donors.

The use of a sample-barcoded 5' primer and a J-beta primer mix characterized a second PCR of about 7 to 12 cycles. TCRdb ran MiXCR on the 5' RACE reads and lists one entry per CDR3 protein. The table includes some 800,000 distinct CDR3 sequences, 25% detected once. The CDR3 totals 15 residues. V was pared by 6 bases and J by 5 bases, with 20 bases between. CDR1 SGHRS and CDR2 YFSETQ come from the germline V gene. A further study also used this sample, focusing on T cells of mothers and their children.

This receptor was identified in a boy aged 5-17 years in good health. The sample consisted of blood. The chain links TRBV5-1 to TRBJ2-5; D may be TRBD1 (6 bases). In DNA, the CDR3 is TGCGCCAGCACCCTACTACAGGGTCTGAGGGAGACCCAGTACTTC. It translates to CASTLLQGLRETQYF. The full variable domain, its missing parts supplied by reference TRBV5-1 and TRBJ2-5, is KAGVTQTPRYLIKTRGQQVTLSCSPISGHRSVSWYQQTPGQGLQFLFEYFSETQRNKGNFPGRFSGRQFSNSRSEMNVSTLELGDSALYLCASTLLQGLRETQYFGPGTRLLVL.